This T cell receptor beta chain was sequenced for a study of technical replicates of blood from a handful of donors. Germline V gene lookup returns CDR1 SGHRS and CDR2 YFSETQ. V lost 1 base to trimming and J lost 4 bases; unmatched junction nucleotides: 5. The length of the CDR3 is 15 residues. Clones were sequenced by immunoSEQ multiplex PCR, and TCRdb holds only the in-frame ones, with some missing. This sample has fewer than 20,000 clones, with more than 75% found just once. This TCR came from a human donor in good health. The V gene is TRBV5-1, the J gene TRBJ2-3; 8 bases match TRBD2. The sequenced material came from PBMCs. The CDR3 nucleotides read TGCGCCAGCAGCTTGAGTTCGGGAGGGGCAGATACGCAGTATTTT. Its protein is CASSLSSGGADTQYF.